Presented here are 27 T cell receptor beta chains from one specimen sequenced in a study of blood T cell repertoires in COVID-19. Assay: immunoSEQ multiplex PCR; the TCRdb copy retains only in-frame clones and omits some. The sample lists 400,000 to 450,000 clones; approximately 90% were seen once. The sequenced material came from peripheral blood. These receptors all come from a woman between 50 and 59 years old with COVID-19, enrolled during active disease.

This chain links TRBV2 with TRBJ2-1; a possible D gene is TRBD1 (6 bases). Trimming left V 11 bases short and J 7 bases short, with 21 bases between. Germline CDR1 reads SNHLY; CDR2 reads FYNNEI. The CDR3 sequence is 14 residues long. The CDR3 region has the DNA TGTGCCGGGGCCTGGGGGCAGGGGCGGAATGAGCAGTTCTTC. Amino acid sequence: CAGAWGQGRNEQFF.

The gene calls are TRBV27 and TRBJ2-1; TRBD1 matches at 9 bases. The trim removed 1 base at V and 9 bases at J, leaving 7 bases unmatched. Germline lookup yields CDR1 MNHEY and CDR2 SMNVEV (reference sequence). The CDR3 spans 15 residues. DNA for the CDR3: TGTGCCAGCAGTTTATGGAGACAGGGGGGACTTGAGCAGTTCTTC. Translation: CASSLWRQGGLEQFF.

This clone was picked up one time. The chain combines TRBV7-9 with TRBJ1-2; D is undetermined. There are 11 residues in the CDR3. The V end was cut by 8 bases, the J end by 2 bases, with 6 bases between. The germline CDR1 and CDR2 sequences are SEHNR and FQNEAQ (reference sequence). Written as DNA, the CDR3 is TGTGCCAGCCGGAGAAACTATGGCTACACCTTC. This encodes CASRRNYGYTF.

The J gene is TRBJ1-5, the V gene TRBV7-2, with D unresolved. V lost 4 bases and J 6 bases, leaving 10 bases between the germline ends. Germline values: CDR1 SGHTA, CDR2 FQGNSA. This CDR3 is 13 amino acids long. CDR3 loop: CASSSRGSQPQHF. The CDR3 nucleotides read TGTGCCAGCAGCTCGAGAGGATCTCAGCCCCAGCATTTT.

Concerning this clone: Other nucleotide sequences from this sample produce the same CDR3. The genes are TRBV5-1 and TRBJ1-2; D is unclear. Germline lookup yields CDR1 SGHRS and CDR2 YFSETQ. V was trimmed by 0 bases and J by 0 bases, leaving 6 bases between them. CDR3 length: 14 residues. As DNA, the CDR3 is TGCGCCAGCAGCTTGGGCGCAACTAACTATGGCTACACCTTC. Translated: CASSLGATNYGYTF.

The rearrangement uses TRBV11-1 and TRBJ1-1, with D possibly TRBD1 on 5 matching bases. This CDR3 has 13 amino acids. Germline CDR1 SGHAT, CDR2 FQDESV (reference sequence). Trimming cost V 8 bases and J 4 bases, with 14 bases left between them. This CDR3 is CASLRDGATEAFF. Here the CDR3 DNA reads TGTGCCAGCCTCCGTGATGGGGCCACTGAAGCTTTCTTT. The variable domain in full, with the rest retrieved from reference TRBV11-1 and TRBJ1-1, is EAEVAQSPRYKITEKSQAVAFWCDPISGHATLYWYRQILGQGPELLVQFQDESVVDDSQLPKDRFSAERLKGVDSTLKIQPAELGDSAMYLCASLRDGATEAFFGQGTRLTVV.

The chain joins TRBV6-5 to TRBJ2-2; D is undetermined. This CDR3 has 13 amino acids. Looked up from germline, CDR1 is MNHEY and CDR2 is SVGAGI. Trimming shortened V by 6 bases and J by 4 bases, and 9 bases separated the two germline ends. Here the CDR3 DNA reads TGTGCCAGCAGACCTGACACCACCGGGGAGCTGTTTTTT. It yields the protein CASRPDTTGELFF.

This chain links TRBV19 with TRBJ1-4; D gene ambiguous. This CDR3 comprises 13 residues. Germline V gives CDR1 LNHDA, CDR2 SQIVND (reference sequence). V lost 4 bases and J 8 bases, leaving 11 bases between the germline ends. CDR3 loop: CASSTLGGEKLFF. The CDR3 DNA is TGTGCCAGTAGTACTTTGGGCGGGGAAAAACTGTTTTTT.

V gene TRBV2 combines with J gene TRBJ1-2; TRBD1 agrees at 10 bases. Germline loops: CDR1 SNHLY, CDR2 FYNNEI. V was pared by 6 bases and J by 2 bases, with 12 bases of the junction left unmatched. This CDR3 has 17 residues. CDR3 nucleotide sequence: TGTGCCAGCAGCGTCACCGGGACAGGGGTAGTCAACTATGGCTACACCTTC. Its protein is CASSVTGTGVVNYGYTF.

The CDR3 DNA reads TGTGCCAGTAGTTCCGGGACAGGGGAGGATGGCTACACCTTC. Its protein is CASSSGTGEDGYTF. V gene TRBV19 combines with J gene TRBJ1-2, with 10 nucleotides matching TRBD1. Germline trimming cut 5 bases from V and 6 bases from J; bases unmatched to any gene: 6. CDR1 and CDR2 from the germline V gene are LNHDA and SQIVND (reference sequence). This CDR3 is built from 14 residues. Combining the CDR3 with reference TRBV19 and TRBJ1-2 gives the whole variable domain DGGITQSPKYLFRKEGQNVTLSCEQNLNHDAMYWYRQDPGQGLRLIYYSQIVNDFQKGDIAEGYSVSREKKESFPLTVTSAQKNPTAFYLCASSSGTGEDGYTFGSGTRLTVV.

Written as DNA, the CDR3 is TGTGCCAGCAGTCCCGGGAGTCGCTATGGCTACACCTTC. This sequence encodes CASSPGSRYGYTF. The chain has TRBV6-5 and TRBJ1-2, with unresolved D. CDR3 length equals 13 residues. Trimming left V 5 bases short and J 4 bases short, with 11 bases between. The germline V gene has CDR1 MNHEY and CDR2 SVGAGI.

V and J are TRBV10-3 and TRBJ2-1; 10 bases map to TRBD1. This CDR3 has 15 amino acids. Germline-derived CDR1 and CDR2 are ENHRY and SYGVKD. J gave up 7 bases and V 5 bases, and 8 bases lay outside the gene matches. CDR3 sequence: CAISPGQGGENEQFF. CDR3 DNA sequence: TGTGCCATCAGTCCTGGACAGGGGGGCGAGAATGAGCAGTTCTTC.

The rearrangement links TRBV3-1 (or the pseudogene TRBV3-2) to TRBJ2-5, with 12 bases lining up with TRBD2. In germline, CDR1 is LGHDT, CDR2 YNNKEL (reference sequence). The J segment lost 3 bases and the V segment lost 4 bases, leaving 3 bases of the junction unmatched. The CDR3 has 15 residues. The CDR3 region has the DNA TGTGCCAGCAGCCCCTGGACTAGCGGGGAAGAGACCCAGTACTTC. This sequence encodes CASSPWTSGEETQYF.

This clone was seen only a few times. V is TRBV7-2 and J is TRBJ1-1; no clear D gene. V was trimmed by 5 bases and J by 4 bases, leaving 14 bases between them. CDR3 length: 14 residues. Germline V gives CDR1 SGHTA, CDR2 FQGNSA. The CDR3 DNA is TGTGCCAGCAGCCCAGAGGCAGGAGGCACTGAAGCTTTCTTT. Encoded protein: CASSPEAGGTEAFF.

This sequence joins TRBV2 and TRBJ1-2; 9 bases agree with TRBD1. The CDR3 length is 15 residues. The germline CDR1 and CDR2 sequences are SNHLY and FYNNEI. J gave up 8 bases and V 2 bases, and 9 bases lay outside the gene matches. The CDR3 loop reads CASSEPGQGPRGYTF. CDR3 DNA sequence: TGTGCCAGCAGTGAACCGGGACAGGGCCCTCGAGGCTACACCTTC.

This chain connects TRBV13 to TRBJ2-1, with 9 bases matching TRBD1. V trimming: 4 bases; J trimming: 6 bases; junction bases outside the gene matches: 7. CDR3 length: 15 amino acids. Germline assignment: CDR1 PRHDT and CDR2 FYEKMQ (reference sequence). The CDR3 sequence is CASSSRDRVSNEQFF. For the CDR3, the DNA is TGTGCCAGCAGCTCCCGGGACAGGGTGTCCAATGAGCAGTTCTTC.

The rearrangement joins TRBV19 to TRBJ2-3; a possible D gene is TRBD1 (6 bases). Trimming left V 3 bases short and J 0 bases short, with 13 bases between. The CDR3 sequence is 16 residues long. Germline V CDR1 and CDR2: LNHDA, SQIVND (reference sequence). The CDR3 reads CASSMRGLPSTDTQYF. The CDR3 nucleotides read TGTGCCAGTAGTATGAGGGGGTTGCCTAGCACAGATACGCAGTATTTT. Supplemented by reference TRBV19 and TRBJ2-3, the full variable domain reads DGGITQSPKYLFRKEGQNVTLSCEQNLNHDAMYWYRQDPGQGLRLIYYSQIVNDFQKGDIAEGYSVSREKKESFPLTVTSAQKNPTAFYLCASSMRGLPSTDTQYFGPGTRLTVL.

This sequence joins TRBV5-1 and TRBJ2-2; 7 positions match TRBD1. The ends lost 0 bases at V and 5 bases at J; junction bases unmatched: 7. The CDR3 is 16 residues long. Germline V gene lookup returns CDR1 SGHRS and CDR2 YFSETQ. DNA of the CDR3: TGCGCCAGCAGCTTGGATAGGGCAGGGGGAACCGGGGAGCTGTTTTTT. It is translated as CASSLDRAGGTGELFF.

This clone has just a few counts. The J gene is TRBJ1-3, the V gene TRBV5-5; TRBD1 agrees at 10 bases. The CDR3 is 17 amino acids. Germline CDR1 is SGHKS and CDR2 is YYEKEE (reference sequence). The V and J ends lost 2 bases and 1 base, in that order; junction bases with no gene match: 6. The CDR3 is CASSFFGTGVSGNTIYF. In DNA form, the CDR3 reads TGTGCCAGCAGCTTCTTCGGGACAGGGGTGTCTGGAAACACCATATATTTT.

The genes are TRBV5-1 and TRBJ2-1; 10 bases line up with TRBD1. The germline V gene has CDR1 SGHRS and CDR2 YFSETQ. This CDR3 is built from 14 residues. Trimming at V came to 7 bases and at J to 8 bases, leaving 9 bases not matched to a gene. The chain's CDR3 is CASGAGTGAYEQFF. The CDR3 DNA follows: TGCGCCAGCGGCGCCGGGACAGGGGCGTATGAGCAGTTCTTC.

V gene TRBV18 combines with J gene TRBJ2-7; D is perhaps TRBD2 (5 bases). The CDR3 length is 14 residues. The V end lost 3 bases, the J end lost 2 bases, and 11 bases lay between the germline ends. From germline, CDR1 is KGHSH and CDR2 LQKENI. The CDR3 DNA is TGTGCCAGCTCACCCGGGATAGCCACCTACGAGCAGTACTTC. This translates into CASSPGIATYEQYF.

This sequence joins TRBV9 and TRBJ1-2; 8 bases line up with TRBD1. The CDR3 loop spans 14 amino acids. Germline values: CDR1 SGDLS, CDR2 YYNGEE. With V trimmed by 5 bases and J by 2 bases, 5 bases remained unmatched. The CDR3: CASRARQGNYGYTF. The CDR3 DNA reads TGTGCCAGCAGGGCCAGACAGGGGAACTATGGCTACACCTTC.

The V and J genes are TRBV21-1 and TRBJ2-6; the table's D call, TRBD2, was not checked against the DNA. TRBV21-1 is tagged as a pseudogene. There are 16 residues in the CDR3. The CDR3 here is CASSNTPKAGANVLTF. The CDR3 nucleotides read TGTGCCAGCAGCAACACTCCGAAAGCTGGGGCCAACGTCCTGACTTTC.

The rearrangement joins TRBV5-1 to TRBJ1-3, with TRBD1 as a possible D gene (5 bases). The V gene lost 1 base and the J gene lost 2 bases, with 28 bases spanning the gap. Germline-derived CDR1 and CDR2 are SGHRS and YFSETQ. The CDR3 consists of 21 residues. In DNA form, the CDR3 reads TGCGCCAGCAGCTTGTTCCCATTCCCCCCCAGGGAAAGAAGGACTGGAAACACCATATATTTT. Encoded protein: CASSLFPFPPRERRTGNTIYF.

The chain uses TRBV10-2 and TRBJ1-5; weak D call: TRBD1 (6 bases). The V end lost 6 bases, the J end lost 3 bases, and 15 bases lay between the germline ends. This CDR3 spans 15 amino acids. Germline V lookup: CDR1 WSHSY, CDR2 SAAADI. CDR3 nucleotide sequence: TGCGCCAGCAGCGACATAGACAGGCTCAATCAGCCCCAGCATTTT. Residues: CASSDIDRLNQPQHF.

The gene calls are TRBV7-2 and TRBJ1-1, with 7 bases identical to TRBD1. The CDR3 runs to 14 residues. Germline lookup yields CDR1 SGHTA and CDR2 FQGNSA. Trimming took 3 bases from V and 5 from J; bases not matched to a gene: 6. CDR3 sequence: CASSFDREVTEAFF. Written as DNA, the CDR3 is TGTGCCAGCAGCTTTGACAGGGAGGTGACTGAAGCTTTCTTT.

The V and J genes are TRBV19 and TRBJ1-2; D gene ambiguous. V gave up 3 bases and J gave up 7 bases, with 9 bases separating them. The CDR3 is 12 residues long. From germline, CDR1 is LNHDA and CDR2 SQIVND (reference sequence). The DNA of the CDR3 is TGTGCCAGTAGTATGTTGGAGTTTGGCTACACCTTC. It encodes CASSMLEFGYTF.